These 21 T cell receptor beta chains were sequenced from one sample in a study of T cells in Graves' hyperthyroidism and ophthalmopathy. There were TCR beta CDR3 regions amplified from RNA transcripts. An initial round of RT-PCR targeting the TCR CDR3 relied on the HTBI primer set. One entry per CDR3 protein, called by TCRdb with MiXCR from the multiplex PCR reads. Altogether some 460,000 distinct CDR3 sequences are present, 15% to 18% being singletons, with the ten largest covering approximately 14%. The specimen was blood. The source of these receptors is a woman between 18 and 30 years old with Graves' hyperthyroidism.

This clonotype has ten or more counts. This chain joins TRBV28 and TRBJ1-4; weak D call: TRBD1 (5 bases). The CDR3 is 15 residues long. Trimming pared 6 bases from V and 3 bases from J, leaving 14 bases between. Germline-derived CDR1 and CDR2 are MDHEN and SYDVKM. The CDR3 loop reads CASSRPGTSNEKLFF. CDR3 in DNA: TGTGCCAGCAGCAGACCGGGGACGTCTAATGAAAAACTGTTTTTT.

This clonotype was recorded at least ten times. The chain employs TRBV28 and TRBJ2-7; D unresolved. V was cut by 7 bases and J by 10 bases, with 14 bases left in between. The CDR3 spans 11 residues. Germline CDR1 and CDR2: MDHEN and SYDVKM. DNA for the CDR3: TGTGCCAGCACCTTACGGGCAGAACAGTACTTC. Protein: CASTLRAEQYF.

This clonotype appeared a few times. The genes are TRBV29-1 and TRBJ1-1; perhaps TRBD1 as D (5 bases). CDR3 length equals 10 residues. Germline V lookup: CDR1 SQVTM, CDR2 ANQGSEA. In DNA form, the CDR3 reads TGCGGGGGGGGTGGCACTGAAGCTTTCTTT. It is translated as CGGGGTEAFF.

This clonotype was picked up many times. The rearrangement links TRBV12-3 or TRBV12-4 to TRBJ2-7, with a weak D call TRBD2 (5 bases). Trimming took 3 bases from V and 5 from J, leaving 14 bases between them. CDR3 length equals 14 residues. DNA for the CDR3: TGTGCCAGCAGTTTGGGCCTAGCACGGCACGAGCAGTACTTC. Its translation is CASSLGLARHEQYF.

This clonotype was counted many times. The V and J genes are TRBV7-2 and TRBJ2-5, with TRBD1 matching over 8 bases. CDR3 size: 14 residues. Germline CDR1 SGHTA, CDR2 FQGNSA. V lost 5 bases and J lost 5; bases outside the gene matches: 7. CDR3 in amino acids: CASSTPGGRETQYF. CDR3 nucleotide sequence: TGTGCCAGCAGCACCCCAGGGGGCAGGGAGACCCAGTACTTC. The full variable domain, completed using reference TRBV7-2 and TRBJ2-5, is GAGVSQSPSNKVTEKGKDVELRCDPISGHTALYWYRQSLGQGLEFLIYFQGNSAPDKSGLPSDRFSAERTGGSVSTLTIQRTQQEDSAVYLCASSTPGGRETQYFGPGTRLLVL.

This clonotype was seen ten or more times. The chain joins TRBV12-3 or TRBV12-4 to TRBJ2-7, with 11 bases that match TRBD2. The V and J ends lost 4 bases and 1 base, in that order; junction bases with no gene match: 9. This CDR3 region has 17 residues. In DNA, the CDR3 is TGTGCCAGCAGTTCCCACGAAGGGACTAGCGGTTCCTACGAGCAGTACTTC. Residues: CASSSHEGTSGSYEQYF.

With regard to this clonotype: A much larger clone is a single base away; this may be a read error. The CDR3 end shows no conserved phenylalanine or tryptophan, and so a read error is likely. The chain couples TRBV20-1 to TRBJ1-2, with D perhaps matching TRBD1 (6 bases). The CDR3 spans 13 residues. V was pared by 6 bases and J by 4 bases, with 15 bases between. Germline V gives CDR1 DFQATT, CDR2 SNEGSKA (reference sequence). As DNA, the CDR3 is TGCAGTGCCGCGGACAGTTTAGGCTATGGCTACACCCTC. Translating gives CSAADSLGYGYTL.

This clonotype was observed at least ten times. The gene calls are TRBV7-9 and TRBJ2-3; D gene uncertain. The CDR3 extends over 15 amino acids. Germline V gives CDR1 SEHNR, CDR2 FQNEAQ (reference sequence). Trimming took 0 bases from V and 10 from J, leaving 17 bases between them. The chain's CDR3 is CASSLAPPDPSAQYF. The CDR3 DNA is TGTGCCAGCAGCTTAGCGCCCCCCGACCCATCCGCGCAGTATTTT.

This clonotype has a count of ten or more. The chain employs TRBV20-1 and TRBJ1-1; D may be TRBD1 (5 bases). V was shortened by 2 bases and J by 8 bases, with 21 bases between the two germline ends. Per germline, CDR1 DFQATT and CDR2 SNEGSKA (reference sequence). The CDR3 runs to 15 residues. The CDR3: CSARRVAGTNQEAFF. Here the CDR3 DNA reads TGCAGTGCTAGAAGAGTGGCGGGGACGAACCAAGAAGCTTTCTTT.

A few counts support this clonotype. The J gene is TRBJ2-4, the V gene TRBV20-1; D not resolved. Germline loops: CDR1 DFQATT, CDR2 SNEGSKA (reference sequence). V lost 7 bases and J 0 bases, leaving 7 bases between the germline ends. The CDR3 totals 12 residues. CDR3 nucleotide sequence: TGCAGTGTGGATTTAGCCAAAAACATTCAGTACTTC. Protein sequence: CSVDLAKNIQYF.

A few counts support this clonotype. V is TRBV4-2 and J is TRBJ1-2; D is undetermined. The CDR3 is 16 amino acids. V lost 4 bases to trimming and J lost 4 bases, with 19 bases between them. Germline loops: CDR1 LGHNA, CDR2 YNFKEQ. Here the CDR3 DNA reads TGTGCCAGCAGCCGAAGAGCAGGCTACGGTGGCTATGGCTACACCTTC. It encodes CASSRRAGYGGYGYTF.

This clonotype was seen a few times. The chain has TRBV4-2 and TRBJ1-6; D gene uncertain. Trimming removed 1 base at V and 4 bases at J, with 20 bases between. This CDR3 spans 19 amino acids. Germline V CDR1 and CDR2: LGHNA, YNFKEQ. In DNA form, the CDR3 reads TGTGCCAGCAGCCAAGGGAGTCAAGGGCCAAAGGTTTATAATTCACCCCTCCACTTT. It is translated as CASSQGSQGPKVYNSPLHF.

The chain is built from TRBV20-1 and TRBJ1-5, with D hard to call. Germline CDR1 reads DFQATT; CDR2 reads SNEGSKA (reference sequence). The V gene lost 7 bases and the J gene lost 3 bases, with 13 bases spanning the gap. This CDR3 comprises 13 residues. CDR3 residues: CSGVTRYNQPQHF. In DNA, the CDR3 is TGCAGTGGGGTCACCAGATACAATCAGCCCCAGCATTTT.

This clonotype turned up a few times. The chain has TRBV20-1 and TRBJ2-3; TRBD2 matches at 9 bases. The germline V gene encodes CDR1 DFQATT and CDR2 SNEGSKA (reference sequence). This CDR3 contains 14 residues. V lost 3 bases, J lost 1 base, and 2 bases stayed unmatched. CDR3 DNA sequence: TGCAGTGCTAGGCGGGAGGGGGGCACAGATACGCAGTATTTT. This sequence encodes CSARREGGTDTQYF.

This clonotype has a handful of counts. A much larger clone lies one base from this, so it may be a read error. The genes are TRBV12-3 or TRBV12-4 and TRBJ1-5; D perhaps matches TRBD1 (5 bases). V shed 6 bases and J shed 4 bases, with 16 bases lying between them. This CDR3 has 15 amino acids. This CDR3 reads CASSKRGRLNQPQHF. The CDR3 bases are TGTGCCAGCAGCAAACGGGGACGGTTGAATCAGCCCCAGCATTTT.

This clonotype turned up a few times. The CDR3 DNA follows: TGTGCCAGCAGCTCGGGATCAGGGCTTAATGAAAAACTGTTTTTT. It codes for CASSSGSGLNEKLFF. The genes are TRBV5-4 and TRBJ1-4; maybe TRBD1 (5 bases). The CDR3 covers 15 residues. In germline, CDR1 is SGHNT, CDR2 YYREEE (reference sequence). V dropped 3 bases and J dropped 4 bases, with 13 bases sitting between them.

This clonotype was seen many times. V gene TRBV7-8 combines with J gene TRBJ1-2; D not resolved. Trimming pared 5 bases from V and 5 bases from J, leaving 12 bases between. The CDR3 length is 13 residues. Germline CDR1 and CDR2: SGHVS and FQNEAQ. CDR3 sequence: CASSHDYVYGYTF. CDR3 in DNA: TGTGCCAGCAGCCACGACTACGTATATGGCTACACCTTC.

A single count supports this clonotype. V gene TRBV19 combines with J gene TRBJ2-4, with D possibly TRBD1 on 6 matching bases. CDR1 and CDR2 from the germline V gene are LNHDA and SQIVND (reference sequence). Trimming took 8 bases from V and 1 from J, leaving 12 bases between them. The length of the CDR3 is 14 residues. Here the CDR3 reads CASATGPAKNIQYF. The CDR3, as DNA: TGTGCCAGTGCAACAGGGCCCGCCAAAAACATTCAGTACTTC.

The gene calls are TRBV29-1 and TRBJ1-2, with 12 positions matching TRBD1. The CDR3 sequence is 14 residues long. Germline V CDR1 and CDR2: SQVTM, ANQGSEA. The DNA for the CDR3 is TGCAGTTTCCGGGACAGGGGGCCAAACTATGGCTACACCTTC. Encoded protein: CSFRDRGPNYGYTF.

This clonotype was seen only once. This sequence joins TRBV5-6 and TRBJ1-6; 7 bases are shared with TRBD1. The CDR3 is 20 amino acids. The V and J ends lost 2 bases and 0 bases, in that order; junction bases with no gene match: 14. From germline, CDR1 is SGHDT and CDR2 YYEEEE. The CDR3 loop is CASSLLRQGSGSSYNSPLHF. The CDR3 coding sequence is TGTGCCAGCAGCTTACTTCGACAGGGTTCAGGAAGCTCCTATAATTCACCCCTCCACTTT.

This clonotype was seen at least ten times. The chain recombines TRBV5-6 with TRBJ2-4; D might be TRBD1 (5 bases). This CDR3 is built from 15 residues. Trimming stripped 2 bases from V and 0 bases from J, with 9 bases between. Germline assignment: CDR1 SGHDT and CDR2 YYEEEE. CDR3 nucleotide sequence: TGTGCCAGCAGCTTACGGACAATAGCCAAAAACATTCAGTACTTC. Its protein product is CASSLRTIAKNIQYF.